Presented here are 17 T cell receptor beta chains from one specimen sequenced in a study of regulatory T cells in long-lasting Graves disease (dated by TCRdb to the early 2020s). Interpreted using the paper, the time point label stands for: newly diagnosed GD, antithyroid drugs for less than 3 months. For both TCR sequencing and RNA sequencing, RNA was extracted from PBMCs in TRIzol. Library generation was performed with multiplex PCR. The instrument given in TCRdb is Illumina HiSeq 4000. iRepertoire HTBI primers and Arm-PCR amplification of CDR3 regions were used to construct TCR beta libraries. The public reads were run again by TCRdb, first through fastp at Q25 and then through MiXCR, and only productive beta chains were kept. Rows are combined by CDR3 protein, so each entry shows the most common genes and DNA. Present in this sample are more than 400,000 distinct CDR3 sequences, roughly 15% of which were seen just once. The ten largest clones add up to roughly a tenth of the sample.

The same specimen was also included in a second study, on T cells in Graves' hyperthyroidism and ophthalmopathy.

Sequencing was performed on peripheral blood mononuclear cells (PBMCs), taken at new diagnosis, from a patient treated with antithyroid drugs. The receptor source for this set is a woman aged 25 to 45 with Graves disease. Donor details come from another sample of the same person, matched by shared clones.

Ten or more counts support this clonotype. V usage is TRBV2 and J usage is TRBJ2-1; D is possibly TRBD2 (6 bases). Trimming took 8 bases from V and 8 from J, leaving 10 bases between them. The CDR3 contains 11 residues. Looked up from germline, CDR1 is SNHLY and CDR2 is FYNNEI. This chain's CDR3 is CASDGGYEQFF. The CDR3 bases are TGTGCCAGCGACGGGGGTTATGAGCAGTTCTTC.

This clonotype was seen a handful of times. A much larger clone differs by one base, so this may be a read error. The V call is TRBV19, the J call TRBJ1-5; TRBD1 matches 8 bases. The germline V gene encodes CDR1 LNHDA and CDR2 SQIVND (reference sequence). V was pared by 4 bases and J by 0 bases, with 8 bases of the junction left unmatched. This CDR3 has 17 residues. The chain's CDR3 is CASSTPRTGRSNQPQHF. Here the CDR3 DNA reads TGTGCCAGTAGTACGCCCAGGACAGGGCGTAGCAATCAGCCCCAGCATTTT.

This clonotype occurred many times. The chain has TRBV27 and TRBJ1-5; D not resolved. This CDR3 region has 15 residues. The germline V gene has CDR1 MNHEY and CDR2 SMNVEV (reference sequence). The V end was cut by 5 bases, the J end by 1 base, with 12 bases between. In DNA form, the CDR3 reads TGTGCCAGCAGTCCGTACCCGGACAGCAATCAGCCCCAGCATTTT. It is translated as CASSPYPDSNQPQHF.

This clonotype was observed at least ten times. The chain uses TRBV6-9 and TRBJ2-1, with 7 bases that match TRBD2. V dropped 2 bases and J dropped 6; count of bases not matched to a gene: 7. Germline V CDR1 and CDR2: MNHGY, SVAAGI. This CDR3 region has 15 residues. The CDR3 nucleotides are TGTGCCAGCAGTTATAGTGGGTCTAGCGGCAATGAGCAGTTCTTC. Protein product: CASSYSGSSGNEQFF.

This clonotype came up a few times. J is TRBJ1-2 and V is TRBV20-1, with 12 nucleotides matching TRBD1. CDR1 DFQATT and CDR2 SNEGSKA come from the germline V gene (reference sequence). The CDR3 consists of 18 residues. The J segment lost 4 bases and the V segment lost 5 bases, leaving 17 bases of the junction unmatched. The CDR3 here is CSAPTTSGQGAPSYGYTF. CDR3 sequence (DNA): TGCAGTGCTCCCACCACCTCGGGACAGGGGGCGCCATCCTATGGCTACACCTTC.

This clonotype was detected many times. The chain joins TRBV12-3 or TRBV12-4 to TRBJ1-2, with TRBD1 as a possible D gene (5 bases). This CDR3 is 15 amino acids long. Trimming took off 6 bases at V and 1 base at J, with 15 bases between the two ends. CDR3 in amino acids: CASRLYRLNNYGYTF. The CDR3, as DNA: TGTGCCAGCAGGCTATACAGGTTAAATAACTATGGCTACACCTTC.

This clonotype was seen ten or more times. The rearrangement links TRBV11-2 to TRBJ2-1, with a tentative D call TRBD2 (6 bases). The CDR3 is made up of 16 amino acids. Germline CDR1 SGHAT, CDR2 FQNNGV. The V gene lost 1 base and the J gene lost 3 bases, with 13 bases spanning the gap. CDR3 sequence reads: CASSLGASANYNEQFF. CDR3 sequence (DNA): TGTGCCAGCAGCTTAGGTGCTAGCGCAAACTACAATGAGCAGTTCTTC.

This clonotype was seen a few times. The CDR3 coding sequence is TGTGCCTGGAAAGTCCAGGGGGCCACCGGGGAGCTGTTTTTT. Residues: CAWKVQGATGELFF. The chain employs TRBV30 and TRBJ2-2; 8 bases are a match to TRBD1. The CDR3 covers 14 residues. CDR1 is GTSNPN and CDR2 is SVGIG in the germline V gene (reference sequence). V lost 4 bases, J lost 4 bases, and 5 bases stayed unmatched.

The chain uses TRBV29-1 and TRBJ2-7; 13 bases agree with TRBD2. In germline, CDR1 is SQVTM, CDR2 ANQGSEA. The CDR3 is 16 residues long. The V gene end was trimmed by 1 base and the J gene end by 7 bases; junction bases not matched to a gene: 10. CDR3 bases: TGCAGCGTTGAAGTCCCGGGACTAGCGGGAAATTTGGAGCAGTACTTC. It translates to CSVEVPGLAGNLEQYF.

The sample holds a few counts of this clonotype. V and J are TRBV30 and TRBJ2-1, with TRBD1 matching 7 bases. J lost 5 bases, V lost 7 bases, and 14 bases had no gene match. The CDR3 is made up of 15 amino acids. The germline V gene encodes CDR1 GTSNPN and CDR2 SVGIG (reference sequence). CDR3 protein: CAFRGQLILHNEQFF. The CDR3 coding sequence is TGTGCCTTTAGGGGACAGCTAATCTTACACAATGAGCAGTTCTTC.

To note about this clonotype: A much larger clone lies a single base off, so this may be a read error. The gene calls are TRBV7-9 and TRBJ2-7; D is possibly TRBD2 (6 bases). Germline V gene data show CDR1 as SEHNR and CDR2 as FQNEAQ (reference sequence). The CDR3 has 14 amino acids. CDR3 amino acids: CASSFPSADGEQCF. DNA for the CDR3: TGTGCCAGCAGCTTCCCTAGCGCCGATGGCGAGCAGTGCTTC. Based on the CDR3 plus reference TRBV7-9 and TRBJ2-7, the full variable domain is DTGVSQNPRHKITKRGQNVTFRCDPISEHNRLYWYRQTLGQGPEFLTYFQNEAQLEKSRLLSDRFSAERPKGSFSTLEIQRTEQGDSAMYLCASSFPSADGEQCFGPGTRLTVT.

This clonotype has only a few counts. V and J are TRBV19 and TRBJ2-3, with 12 positions matching TRBD2. Germline V gives CDR1 LNHDA, CDR2 SQIVND (reference sequence). V shed 8 bases and J 3 bases; nucleotides not matched to a gene: 6. The CDR3 runs 15 residues. This chain's CDR3 is CASFPTSGSTDTQYF. CDR3 sequence (DNA): TGTGCCAGTTTTCCGACTAGCGGGAGTACAGATACGCAGTATTTT.

This clonotype was observed at least ten times. The V gene is TRBV3-1, the J gene TRBJ2-7; D might be TRBD1 (6 bases). V dropped 0 bases and J dropped 1 base, with 13 bases sitting between them. CDR1 is LGHDT and CDR2 is YNNKEL in the germline V gene (reference sequence). CDR3 length: 16 residues. The CDR3 coding sequence is TGTGCCAGCAGCCAAGAGTTCCGGACAGTGTCCTACGAGCAGTACTTC. This translates into CASSQEFRTVSYEQYF.

This clonotype was seen more than once but under ten times. The chain employs TRBV20-1 and TRBJ1-2; a possible D gene is TRBD1 (5 bases). Germline V gene sequence: CDR1 DFQATT, CDR2 SNEGSKA (reference sequence). Deletions cut 6 bases from V and 0 bases from J, with 17 bases between. CDR3 size: 15 residues. CDR3 in DNA: TGCAGTGCCACCCCGGGGCCCGGCACTAACTATGGCTACACCTTC. It specifies CSATPGPGTNYGYTF.

The CDR3 spells CASSSPWAGGRLETQYF. The CDR3 DNA sequence: TGTGCCAGCAGCTCCCCCTGGGCGGGGGGCCGGTTAGAGACCCAGTACTTC. This chain links TRBV11-3 with TRBJ2-5, with 8 bases lining up with TRBD2. This CDR3 region has 17 residues. Germline V gives CDR1 SGHNT, CDR2 YENEEA. V shed 4 bases and J 4 bases; nucleotides not matched to a gene: 14.

This clonotype was picked up many times. The chain joins TRBV27 to TRBJ2-1; TRBD2 matches at 10 bases. The V segment lost 9 bases and the J segment 2 bases; nucleotides outside the gene matches: 7. The CDR3 totals 15 residues. Germline values: CDR1 MNHEY, CDR2 SMNVEV (reference sequence). The chain's CDR3 is CARLSGRAPYNEQFF. In DNA, the CDR3 is TGTGCCAGGCTAAGCGGGAGGGCCCCCTACAATGAGCAGTTCTTC.

This clonotype was detected ten times or more. The rearrangement joins TRBV2 to TRBJ2-1, with 13 bases identical to TRBD2. The CDR3 is made up of 17 amino acids. Germline CDR1 reads SNHLY; CDR2 reads FYNNEI. J lost 2 bases, V lost 6 bases, and 7 bases had no gene match. The CDR3 DNA sequence: TGTGCCAGCAGGCCACTAGCGGGAGGGTTTACCTACAATGAGCAGTTCTTC. This encodes CASRPLAGGFTYNEQFF.